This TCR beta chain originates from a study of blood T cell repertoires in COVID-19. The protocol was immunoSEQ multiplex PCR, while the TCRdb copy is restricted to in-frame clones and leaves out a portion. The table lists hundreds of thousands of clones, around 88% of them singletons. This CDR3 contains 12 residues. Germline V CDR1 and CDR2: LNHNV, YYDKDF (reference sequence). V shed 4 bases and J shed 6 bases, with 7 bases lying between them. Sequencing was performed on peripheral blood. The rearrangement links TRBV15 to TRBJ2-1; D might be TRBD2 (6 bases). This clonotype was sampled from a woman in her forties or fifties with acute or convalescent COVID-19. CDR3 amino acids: CATSKEGNEQFF. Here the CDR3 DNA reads TGTGCCACCAGCAAGGAGGGCAATGAGCAGTTCTTC. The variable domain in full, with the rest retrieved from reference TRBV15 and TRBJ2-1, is DAMVIQNPRYQVTQFGKPVTLSCSQTLNHNVMYWYQQKSSQAPKLLFHYYDKDFNNEADTPDNFQSRRPNTSFCFLDIRSPGLGDTAMYLCATSKEGNEQFFGPGTRLTVL.